This is a list of T cell receptor beta chains from one sample in a study of blood T cell repertoires in COVID-19. Libraries were prepared by immunoSEQ multiplex PCR; TCRdb keeps only in-frame clonotypes and omits some of them. The sample shows about 350,000 clones, around 90% of them seen only once. The sample consisted of peripheral blood. The receptors originated from a woman younger than 35 who had recovered from COVID-19. The CDR3 runs from the conserved cysteine through the conserved F or W. Each record gives: D gene, J gene, V gene, CDR3 protein. A D gene is named only where the DNA matches it firmly.

d_call: -; j_call: TRBJ2-1; v_call: TRBV11-2; cdr3_aa: CASSLGGSSGYNEQFF
d_call: TRBD1; j_call: TRBJ2-5; v_call: TRBV3-1/TRBV3-2; cdr3_aa: CASGKTGERGQETQYF
d_call: -; j_call: TRBJ2-1; v_call: TRBV5-4; cdr3_aa: CASSVGGVGNEQFF
d_call: TRBD2; j_call: TRBJ2-1; v_call: TRBV11-2; cdr3_aa: CASSLVILAGDHEQFF
d_call: -; j_call: TRBJ2-5; v_call: TRBV12-3/TRBV12-4; cdr3_aa: CASSFLLQETQYF
d_call: TRBD1; j_call: TRBJ1-2; v_call: TRBV25-1; cdr3_aa: CASTPGMTGAYGYTF
d_call: TRBD1; j_call: TRBJ1-5; v_call: TRBV5-6; cdr3_aa: CASSFRQGAGGNQPQHF
d_call: TRBD1; j_call: TRBJ2-1; v_call: TRBV6-5; cdr3_aa: CASSYRQGRDEQFF
d_call: -; j_call: TRBJ2-2; v_call: TRBV14; cdr3_aa: CASSHRGTVNTGELFF
d_call: TRBD2; j_call: TRBJ2-1; v_call: TRBV7-2; cdr3_aa: CASSLALGGGAEQFF
d_call: -; j_call: TRBJ2-6; v_call: TRBV9; cdr3_aa: CASSLAGANVLTF
d_call: -; j_call: TRBJ1-2; v_call: TRBV5-4; cdr3_aa: CASSLDRLRTFYGYTF
d_call: -; j_call: TRBJ1-4; v_call: TRBV4-3; cdr3_aa: CASSPHRRTGEKLFF
d_call: -; j_call: TRBJ1-2; v_call: TRBV6-5; cdr3_aa: CASSDGGYGYTF
d_call: TRBD1; j_call: TRBJ1-4; v_call: TRBV25-1; cdr3_aa: CASTQTGVNEKLFF
d_call: -; j_call: TRBJ2-3; v_call: TRBV7-9; cdr3_aa: CASSPDGQPADTQYF
d_call: -; j_call: TRBJ1-2; v_call: TRBV2; cdr3_aa: CASSESGSVGYTF
d_call: -; j_call: TRBJ1-5; v_call: TRBV5-6; cdr3_aa: CASSYTGDRNQPQHF
d_call: -; j_call: TRBJ1-3; v_call: TRBV5-4; cdr3_aa: CASSYRPQPGLLPDTIYF
d_call: TRBD2; j_call: TRBJ2-1; v_call: TRBV4-2; cdr3_aa: CASGPSTSGGHNEQFF
d_call: TRBD1; j_call: TRBJ1-1; v_call: TRBV18; cdr3_aa: CASSPTRGRPDTEAFF
d_call: TRBD1; j_call: TRBJ2-5; v_call: TRBV3-1/TRBV3-2; cdr3_aa: CASSRYYRAGGTETQYF
d_call: TRBD1; j_call: TRBJ2-1; v_call: TRBV7-8; cdr3_aa: CASTPRWDRGVNEQFF
d_call: -; j_call: TRBJ2-2; v_call: TRBV7-9; cdr3_aa: CASSSHTPPNTGELFF
d_call: TRBD2; j_call: TRBJ2-5; v_call: TRBV9; cdr3_aa: CASSVGLAGGGETQYF
d_call: -; j_call: TRBJ1-2; v_call: TRBV2; cdr3_aa: CASSEALTGIEGYTF
d_call: -; j_call: TRBJ2-5; v_call: TRBV19; cdr3_aa: CASSTLETQYF
d_call: TRBD1; j_call: TRBJ2-3; v_call: TRBV5-8; cdr3_aa: CASSWGGQGIWTDTQYF
d_call: -; j_call: TRBJ1-2; v_call: TRBV2; cdr3_aa: CASIQERDSGYTF
d_call: -; j_call: TRBJ1-5; v_call: TRBV27; cdr3_aa: CASSSTYNQPQHF
d_call: -; j_call: TRBJ2-1; v_call: TRBV9; cdr3_aa: CASSGFASHEQFF
d_call: TRBD2; j_call: TRBJ2-3; v_call: TRBV5-1; cdr3_aa: CASTIAGALTDTQYF
d_call: -; j_call: TRBJ2-3; v_call: TRBV12-5; cdr3_aa: CASGLAFTDTQYF
d_call: -; j_call: TRBJ1-1; v_call: TRBV3-1/TRBV3-2; cdr3_aa: CASSQTNSPKAFF
d_call: -; j_call: TRBJ2-1; v_call: TRBV27; cdr3_aa: CASSFSYSNNEQFF
d_call: -; j_call: TRBJ2-3; v_call: TRBV3-1/TRBV3-2; cdr3_aa: CASSHPPGTSTDTQYF
d_call: -; j_call: TRBJ1-5; v_call: TRBV4-1; cdr3_aa: CASSQVQGEDQPQHF
d_call: -; j_call: TRBJ2-6; v_call: TRBV24-1; cdr3_aa: CATSDPGTGANVLTF
d_call: -; j_call: TRBJ1-4; v_call: TRBV7-2; cdr3_aa: CASSLDLLGGVNEKLFF
d_call: -; j_call: TRBJ2-1; v_call: TRBV7-2; cdr3_aa: CASSLIPSREVSYNEQFF
d_call: -; j_call: TRBJ2-5; v_call: TRBV18; cdr3_aa: CASSPWGTGETQYF
d_call: TRBD2; j_call: TRBJ2-5; v_call: TRBV11-2; cdr3_aa: CASSFGGTSGKETQYF
d_call: -; j_call: TRBJ1-2; v_call: TRBV18; cdr3_aa: CASSLQGGAPYGYTF
d_call: -; j_call: TRBJ2-3; v_call: TRBV12-3/TRBV12-4; cdr3_aa: CASSFEKLRQYF
d_call: TRBD1; j_call: TRBJ2-5; v_call: TRBV20-1; cdr3_aa: CSASGTVQETQYF
d_call: -; j_call: TRBJ2-3; v_call: TRBV9; cdr3_aa: CASSVGSAGTDTQYF
d_call: TRBD1; j_call: TRBJ1-5; v_call: TRBV23-1; cdr3_aa: CASSPGTGGSSNQPQHF
d_call: TRBD2; j_call: TRBJ2-1; v_call: TRBV3-1/TRBV3-2; cdr3_aa: CASSLLAGGYNEQFF
d_call: -; j_call: TRBJ1-5; v_call: TRBV7-8; cdr3_aa: CASSLAGLRLNSNQPQHF
d_call: TRBD1; j_call: TRBJ2-1; v_call: TRBV7-2; cdr3_aa: CASSLAPGQGPNEQFF
d_call: TRBD1; j_call: TRBJ1-1; v_call: TRBV7-2; cdr3_aa: CASSSWDRGSEAFF
d_call: -; j_call: TRBJ1-1; v_call: TRBV19; cdr3_aa: CASTPRGQVTTEAFF
d_call: TRBD1; j_call: TRBJ2-5; v_call: TRBV29-1; cdr3_aa: CSVEGGQQETQYF